Included here is one T cell receptor (beta chain) sequence, with context. Its target is not known. These data come from a study of monozygotic twins with cystic fibrosis. Study-wide background: Library input was approximately 2.7 micrograms of fragmented DNA, with 15 PCR cycles.

General observations from the study: J usage was most co-twin-similar in 8 of 16 pairs, V in 13. Median Simpson clonality of 0.0095 suggested naive T cells predominated.

V lost 0 bases and J lost 5, with 13 bases in between. The length of the CDR3 is 15 residues. Germline lookup yields CDR1 MNHEY and CDR2 SMNVEV (reference sequence). TCRdb keeps only in-frame clones here, not all; method: immunoSEQ multiplex PCR. The sample holds 8,000 to 10,000 clones, about 98% seen once. Sequenced material: blood. This clonotype was obtained from a girl aged 2 to 9 with cystic fibrosis. The gene calls are TRBV27 and TRBJ1-2; TRBD1 might be the D (5 bases). CDR3 amino acids: CASSLSGGLGYGYTF. The DNA of the CDR3 is TGTGCCAGCAGTTTATCCGGGGGGTTAGGATATGGCTACACCTTC.